This TCR beta chain was documented in a study of T cell responses to AZD1222 COVID-19 vaccine. About the study: The analysis combined second doses at about 4 or about 12 weeks. General study findings and limits: Baseline testing showed seropositivity in only six or seven AZD1222 recipients. Two AZD1222 administrations were followed by greater Spike-specific TCR breadth and depth.

Method: immunoSEQ multiplex PCR; TCRdb's copy keeps in-frame clones and lacks some. Found here are around 140,000 clones, 85% to 95% of them singletons; the top ten hold 1.6%. With regard to this clone: Its antigen remains unknown.

Specimen: peripheral blood, collected on day 0 of AZD1222 vaccination. This TCR derives from an adult in good health.

The CDR3 region has the DNA TGTGCCAGCAGCCCCCAAGGGGGGGGTCGTCAGCCCCAGCATTTT. Translation: CASSPQGGGRQPQHF. This rearrangement joins TRBV3-1 (or the pseudogene TRBV3-2) to TRBJ1-5, with D possibly TRBD1 on 6 matching bases. This CDR3 is 15 amino acids long. CDR1 and CDR2 from the germline V gene are LGHDT and YNNKEL (reference sequence). Trimming shortened V by 4 bases and J by 6 bases, and 16 bases separated the two germline ends.